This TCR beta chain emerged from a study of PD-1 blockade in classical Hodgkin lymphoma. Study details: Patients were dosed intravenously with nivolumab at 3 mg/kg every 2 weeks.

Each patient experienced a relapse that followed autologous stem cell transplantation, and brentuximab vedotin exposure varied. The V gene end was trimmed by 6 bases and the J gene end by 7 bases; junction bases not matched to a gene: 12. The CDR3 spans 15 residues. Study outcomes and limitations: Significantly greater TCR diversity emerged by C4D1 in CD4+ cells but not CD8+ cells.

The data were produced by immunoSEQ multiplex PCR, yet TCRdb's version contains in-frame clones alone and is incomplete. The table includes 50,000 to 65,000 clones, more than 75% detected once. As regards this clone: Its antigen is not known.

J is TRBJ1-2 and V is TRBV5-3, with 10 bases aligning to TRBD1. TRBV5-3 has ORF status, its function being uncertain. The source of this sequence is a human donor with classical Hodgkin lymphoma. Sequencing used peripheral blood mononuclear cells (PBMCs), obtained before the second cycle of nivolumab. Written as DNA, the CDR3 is TGTGCCAGAACCTCGATGGGGACAGGGGTAACTGGCTACACCTTC. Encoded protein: CARTSMGTGVTGYTF.